This T cell receptor beta chain came from a study of T cells in Graves' hyperthyroidism and ophthalmopathy. The sample holds one count of this clonotype. Since a much larger clone is just one base distant, this may be a read error. TCR beta CDR3 regions were amplified from RNA. TCR CDR3 regions were first amplified by RT-PCR with HTBI primers. MiXCR was run by TCRdb on the multiplex PCR reads, yielding one entry per CDR3 protein. The sample holds about 720,000 distinct CDR3 sequences, 15% to 20% seen once. Those with hyperthyroidism were 18 to 65 years old, newly diagnosed, and ill for under 2 months. This CDR3 comprises 13 residues. In germline, CDR1 is MNHEY, CDR2 SMNVEV (reference sequence). V was pared by 3 bases and J by 7 bases, with 4 bases of the junction left unmatched.

The chain is built from TRBV27 and TRBJ1-2; 8 positions agree with TRBD1. Specimen: blood. The sequence came from a woman aged 45-59 years with Graves' hyperthyroidism that later progressed to Graves' ophthalmopathy. DNA for the CDR3: TGTGCCAGCAGTTTCAACAGGGGGGGTGGCTACACCTTC. Encoded protein: CASSFNRGGGYTF.